This is a list of T cell receptor beta chains from one sample in a study of CD8 T cells in ankylosing spondylitis. MiXCR was run by TCRdb on the 5' RACE reads, yielding one entry per CDR3 protein. The sample contains roughly 180,000 distinct CDR3 sequences, 9.8% of which appear only once. Material: blood, either unsorted or a sorted T cell fraction (not recorded which). These receptor sequences come from a female donor with ankylosing spondylitis or in good health (not recorded which). Both conserved end residues are part of each CDR3. D genes are given only for firm matches. Not all rows give a size; the values are once, few, many and, for expanded clones, a class.

clone_size | d_call | j_call | v_call | cdr3_nt | cdr3_aa
few | TRBD2 | TRBJ2-1 | TRBV7-9 | TGTGCCAGCAGCGGTAGCGGGAGGGCCCTCAATGAGCAGTTCTTC | CASSGSGRALNEQFF
few | TRBD2 | TRBJ2-7 | TRBV30 | TGTGCCTGGAGTGTACTGGGACTAGCCTCCTACGAGCAGTACTTC | CAWSVLGLASYEQYF
few | TRBD1 | TRBJ1-2 | TRBV4-3 | TGCGCCAGCAGCCAAGGACCAGGGGGCGGTTGGTATGGCTACACCTTC | CASSQGPGGGWYGYTF
few | - | TRBJ1-2 | TRBV7-9 | TGTGCCAGCAGCTTGCCCAGGGTTTTTAACTATGGCTACACCTTC | CASSLPRVFNYGYTF
few | TRBD2 | TRBJ2-5 | TRBV2 | TGTGCCGGACGACCCGGGACTAGCGGGAGCCAGGAGACCCAGTACTTC | CAGRPGTSGSQETQYF
few | - | TRBJ2-2 | TRBV5-1 | TGCGCCAGCAGCTCCCCAGGGCGCGACACCGGGGAGCTGTTTTTT | CASSSPGRDTGELFF
few | - | TRBJ2-2 | TRBV27 | TGTGCCAGCAGGGCAGGGTCAGTTACGAGCACCGGGGAGCTGTTTTTT | CASRAGSVTSTGELFF
few | TRBD2 | TRBJ2-1 | TRBV4-3 | TGCGCCAGCAGCCAAGAGGGTCGGACTAGCGGGGGGAATGAGCAGTTCTTC | CASSQEGRTSGGNEQFF
- | TRBD2 | TRBJ2-3 | TRBV5-1 | TGCGCCAGCACCTCCGGGACTAGCGACCCGACGCAGTATTTT | CASTSGTSDPTQYF
few | - | TRBJ1-2 | TRBV7-9 | TGTGCCAGCAGCTCGGCCGGCAGGAGCTATGGCTACACCTTC | CASSSAGRSYGYTF
- | TRBD2 | TRBJ2-5 | TRBV30 | TGTGCCTGGAGTGTAAAAGGTCGTGGGCTAGCGGGTTTGTACCAAGAGACCCAGTACTTC | CAWSVKGRGLAGLYQETQYF
- | - | TRBJ1-6 | TRBV28 | TGTGCCAGCAGTAACACAGGCTTCGATTATAATTCACCCCTCCACTTT | CASSNTGFDYNSPLHF
- | - | TRBJ2-1 | TRBV4-2 | TGTGCCAGCAGCCAAGGGGGGGGCGATGAGCAGTTCTTC | CASSQGGGDEQFF
few | - | TRBJ2-7 | TRBV27 | TGTGCCAGCAGTTTAACCCCAGGGAGTTTCTACGAGCAGTACTTC | CASSLTPGSFYEQYF
many | - | TRBJ1-1 | TRBV29-1 | TGCAGCGTTGGTGTTTCTGAAGCTTTCTTT | CSVGVSEAFF
few | - | TRBJ2-7 | TRBV28 | TGTGCCAGCAGCTCCCGGAAACGTACCCGGGAGCAGTACTTC | CASSSRKRTREQYF
few | - | TRBJ1-1 | TRBV4-3 | TGCGCCAGCAGCCCGGGACGGATGAACACTGAAGCTTTCTTT | CASSPGRMNTEAFF
few | - | TRBJ2-1 | TRBV7-9 | TGTGCCAGCAGCCTTACTAGTTCTCCCAATGAGCAGTTCTTC | CASSLTSSPNEQFF
many | - | TRBJ2-3 | TRBV7-9 | TGTGCCAGCAGGGAGCGGACACCCACAGATACGCAGTATTTT | CASRERTPTDTQYF
- | TRBD1 | TRBJ2-7 | TRBV7-2 | TGTGCCAGCAGCTCCTACATACCAGGGGGCGACGAGCAGTACTTC | CASSSYIPGGDEQYF
- | - | TRBJ2-5 | TRBV4-3 | TGCGCCAGCAGCCAAGATAGGGCCTACGGAGAGACCCAGTACTTC | CASSQDRAYGETQYF
- | - | TRBJ1-1 | TRBV19 | TGTGCCAGTAGCGACTCGAACTCTGAAGCTTTCTTT | CASSDSNSEAFF
- | - | TRBJ1-1 | TRBV4-1 | TGCGCCAGCAGCCAGAGTCTGAACACTGAAGCTTTCTTT | CASSQSLNTEAFF
few | - | TRBJ1-2 | TRBV30 | TGTGCCTGGAGTGTCACAGGGCAGGATGGCTACACCTTC | CAWSVTGQDGYTF
- | - | TRBJ2-2 | TRBV7-6 | TGTGCCAGCAGCTCTTCGCCCGGGCCCGGGGAGCTGTTTTTT | CASSSSPGPGELFF